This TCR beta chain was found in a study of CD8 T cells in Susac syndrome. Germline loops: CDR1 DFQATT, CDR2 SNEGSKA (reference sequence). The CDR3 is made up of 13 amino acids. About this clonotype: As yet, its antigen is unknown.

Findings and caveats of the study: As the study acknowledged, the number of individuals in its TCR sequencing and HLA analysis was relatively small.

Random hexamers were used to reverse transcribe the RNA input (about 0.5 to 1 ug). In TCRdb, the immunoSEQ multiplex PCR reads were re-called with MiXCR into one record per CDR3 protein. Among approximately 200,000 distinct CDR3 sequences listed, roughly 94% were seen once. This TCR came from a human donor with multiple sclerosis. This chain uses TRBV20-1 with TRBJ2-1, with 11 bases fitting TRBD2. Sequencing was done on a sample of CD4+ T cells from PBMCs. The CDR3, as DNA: TGCAGCTCGAGTAGCGGGGGGGTAGGTGAGCAGTTCTTC. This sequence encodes CSSSSGGVGEQFF.